This TCR beta chain was sequenced during a study of tumor-infiltrating lymphocytes in oesophageal squamous cell carcinoma. CDR1 is MDHEN and CDR2 is SYDVKM in the germline V gene. V was clipped by 2 bases and J by 0 bases; unmatched bases: 0. CDR3 length: 15 residues. A single record per CDR3 protein comes from TCRdb applying MiXCR to the PCR reads. This table has roughly 17,000 distinct CDR3 sequences, about 43% appearing once. The sequenced material came from normal esophageal tissue next to the tumor. This receptor was obtained from a female donor with esophageal squamous cell carcinoma. V and J are TRBV28 and TRBJ2-2; 7 nucleotides match TRBD2. CDR3: CASSLGGANTGELFF. As DNA, the CDR3 is TGTGCCAGCAGTTTAGGGGGGGCGAACACCGGGGAGCTGTTTTTT. The whole variable domain, filled in from reference TRBV28 and TRBJ2-2, reads DVKVTQSSRYLVKRTGEKVFLECVQDMDHENMFWYRQDPGLGLRLIYFSYDVKMKEKGDIPEGYSVSREKKERFSLILESASTNQTSMYLCASSLGGANTGELFFGEGSRLTVL.